Below, one T cell receptor beta chain is given with its context. Its antigen is not identified. At one end, the junction sequence differs from germline, possibly due to a read error. Germline V gene sequence: CDR1 LGHDT, CDR2 YNNKEL (reference sequence). This CDR3 contains 12 residues. This record comes from a study of Ad26.COV2.S vaccination and SARS-CoV-2 variants. Regarding the study as a whole: Overall T cell responses may have been underestimated by the analyses of TCR breadth and depth.

Method: immunoSEQ multiplex PCR; TCRdb's copy keeps in-frame clones and lacks some. The table includes some 400,000 clones, about 89% detected once. Treatment given: about 20 received Ad26.COV2.S at low or high dose, single or two shots; about 5 received placebo; per-sample allocation not given. Sampling was done on day 63 after the first vaccine or placebo injection. Whoever gave the sample was an adult aged 18-55 years in Boston. The rearrangement joins TRBV3-1 (or the pseudogene TRBV3-2) to TRBJ2-2, with a weak D call TRBD2 (5 bases). Sequenced material: peripheral blood, taken in a trial of Ad26.COV2.S vaccine versus placebo. This receptor was taken from a person between 18 and 65 years old who received the Ad26.COV2.S COVID-19 vaccine or a placebo. CDR3: CASNQAAGELFF. In DNA, the CDR3 is TGTGCCAGCAACCAAGCGGCCGGGGAGCTGTTTTTT.